What follows is one TCR beta chain and its context. Antigen: not known. The CDR3 is cut off 3 residues early in the read; its end comes from the germline J gene. CDR3 length: 15 residues. Trimming pared 1 base from V and 6 bases from J, leaving 15 bases between. CDR1 is SGHTA, CDR2 FQGNSA, per germline. The method was immunoSEQ multiplex PCR; TCRdb's version includes in-frame clones alone and lacks a portion of them. This repertoire includes some 23,000 clones. These data originate in a study of T cells in women clearing cervical HPV infection. The wider study: HLA type could not be excluded as a confounder. Study conclusions and caveats: Unknown T-cell numbers per sample may underlie the richness differences. CIN3+ cases had significantly higher TCR richness than controls; evenness did not differ. Cases carried less TRBV6-7 than controls: about 0.1% versus 0.15%.

The sequence came from a woman aged 18 to 75 with a cervical HPV16 infection that either progressed to CIN3+ or cleared (not recorded which). Sequencing was carried out using blood buffy coat. V and J are TRBV7-2 and TRBJ1-1; the D gene is possibly TRBD1 (5 bases). CDR3 protein: CASSLGFGGYPEAFF. The part of the CDR3 DNA that was read is TGTGCCAGCAGCTTAGGGTTTGGGGGGTATCCTGAA.